This TCR beta chain was recorded in a study of human T cells and chemical hapten exposure. Study-level background: Sensitizing treatment utilized 2% DPC over an approximately 2 cm by approximately 2 cm portion of upper inner arm skin. There were per-sample TCR yield variations, arising mainly from small pooled library volume differences.

This clonotype was observed a few times. No antigen is known for it. TCRdb redid the calling of the RACE reads with MiXCR, one entry per CDR3 protein. The sample includes fewer than 200,000 distinct CDR3 sequences, under 35% of them seen just once. V lost 5 bases and J 5 bases, leaving 15 bases between the germline ends. The CDR3 has 15 residues. The germline CDR1 and CDR2 sequences are SGHTA and FQGNSA. Study-wide results and limits: Expanded TCRs made up significantly more big CDR3 similarity clusters than controls did.

This sample's time point: pre-sensitization, week 0. Treatment specified: therapeutic diphenylcyclopropenone sensitization with weekly scalp DPC. This TCR came from a woman aged 25 to 39 with alopecia areata. Some clones in this sample may be carry-over from other donors' samples. The sample consisted of whole blood, taken in connection with sensitization to the hapten diphenylcyclopropenone (DPC). The chain carries TRBV7-2 and TRBJ1-4; D ambiguous. The CDR3, as DNA: TGTGCCAGCAGCCCCCGGCCTGGGAACAATGAAAAACTGTTTTTT. It specifies CASSPRPGNNEKLFF.